The next 14 T cell receptor beta chains were all read from a single sample in a study of T cell changes during pregnancy in multiple sclerosis. Method: immunoSEQ multiplex PCR; TCRdb's copy keeps in-frame clones and lacks some. The profile shows 60,000 to 70,000 clones, about 90% of them singletons. The specimen was peripheral blood, collected in the third trimester of pregnancy. Every receptor here comes from a female donor in good health, enrolled as a control in a pregnancy study.

This clone was seen a single time. This chain uses TRBV4-3 with TRBJ1-2, with D unresolved. The ends were cut back, 3 bases at V and 4 bases at J, with 15 bases in the middle. Germline values: CDR1 LGHNA, CDR2 YSLEER. This CDR3 spans 15 amino acids. CDR3 sequence: CASSHTNAAVYGYTF. In DNA, the CDR3 is TGCGCCAGCAGCCATACAAACGCGGCAGTCTATGGCTACACCTTC.

The chain carries TRBV14 and TRBJ1-2; 8 positions agree with TRBD1. The germline gives CDR1 SGHDN, CDR2 FVKESK. V dropped 1 base and J dropped 8; count of bases not matched to a gene: 3. This CDR3 has 13 residues. This CDR3 reads CASSQGQGRGYTF. The CDR3 DNA reads as TGTGCCAGCAGCCAAGGACAGGGGCGCGGCTACACCTTC.

This clone was detected once. The rearrangement links TRBV11-2 to TRBJ1-2; 9 nucleotides agree with TRBD1. The germline CDR1 and CDR2 sequences are SGHAT and FQNNGV. The CDR3 covers 13 residues. J lost 5 bases, V lost 5 bases, and 3 bases had no gene match. The CDR3 reads CASSPDRGYGYTF. The CDR3 DNA follows: TGTGCCAGCAGCCCCGACAGGGGGTATGGCTACACCTTC. The whole variable domain, remainder taken from reference TRBV11-2 and TRBJ1-2, is EAGVAQSPRYKIIEKRQSVAFWCNPISGHATLYWYQQILGQGPKLLIQFQNNGVVDDSQLPKDRFSAERLKGVDSTLKIQPAKLEDSAVYLCASSPDRGYGYTFGSGTRLTVV.

This rearrangement joins TRBV19 to TRBJ1-6; D unclear. V dropped 5 bases and J dropped 10 bases, with 21 bases sitting between them. Germline V gives CDR1 LNHDA, CDR2 SQIVND (reference sequence). The CDR3 runs to 16 residues. The CDR3 DNA follows: TGTGCCAGTAGTGTGAAGCCGGGCCTAGGGAGGTCACCCCTCCACTTT. Residues: CASSVKPGLGRSPLHF.

The rearrangement joins TRBV6-1 to TRBJ1-5; 7 nucleotides align to TRBD1. Trimming took 4 bases from V and 0 from J; bases not matched to a gene: 3. The CDR3 has 15 residues. Germline CDR1 and CDR2: MNHNS and SASEGT. The CDR3 spells CASSGDSFSNQPQHF. DNA of the CDR3: TGTGCCAGCAGTGGGGACAGCTTTAGCAATCAGCCCCAGCATTTT.

The J gene is TRBJ2-5, the V gene TRBV14, with D possibly TRBD1 on 5 matching bases. The CDR3 is 15 residues long. Germline CDR1 is SGHDN and CDR2 is FVKESK. V shed 0 bases and J shed 7 bases, with 15 bases lying between them. The CDR3 DNA sequence: TGTGCCAGCAGCCAAGAACCAGGGCCACCACGGACCCAGTACTTC. Encoded protein: CASSQEPGPPRTQYF.

The chain links TRBV5-1 to TRBJ2-3, with 8 bases that match TRBD1. The CDR3 has 14 residues. CDR1 is SGHRS, CDR2 YFSETQ, per germline. J gave up 3 bases and V 0 bases, and 0 bases lay outside the gene matches. CDR3 amino acids: CASSLGTGTDTQYF. In nucleotides, the CDR3 is TGCGCCAGCAGCTTGGGGACAGGGACAGATACGCAGTATTTT.

The CDR3 bases are TGCAGTGCTAGATCGGACAGAGAGCAGTTCTTC. As protein: CSARSDREQFF. The V gene is TRBV20-1, the J gene TRBJ2-1, with a possible D match to TRBD1 (6 bases). The germline V gene encodes CDR1 DFQATT and CDR2 SNEGSKA (reference sequence). V shed 2 bases and J shed 10 bases, with 9 bases lying between them. The CDR3 consists of 11 residues.

J is TRBJ1-3 and V is TRBV7-2, with no clear D. Between the trimmed V and J ends, which lost 7 bases and 2 bases, there was a span of 15 bases. CDR1 and CDR2 (germline): SGHTA, FQGNSA. The CDR3 extends over 15 amino acids. The CDR3 protein is CASNSPDSTGNTIYF. The DNA of the CDR3 is TGTGCCAGCAACTCCCCGGACTCGACTGGAAACACCATATATTTT.

CDR3 protein: CASSSNQGALRKETQYF. CDR3 sequence (DNA): TGTGCCAGCAGTTCTAATCAGGGGGCCCTGAGGAAGGAGACCCAGTACTTC. This chain joins TRBV11-2 and TRBJ2-5; 8 nucleotides agree with TRBD1. CDR1 is SGHAT and CDR2 is FQNNGV in the germline V gene. The CDR3 length is 17 residues. Trimming at V came to 6 bases and at J to 5 bases, leaving 17 bases not matched to a gene.

The chain combines TRBV30 with TRBJ1-2; 9 bases are shared with TRBD1. Looked up from germline, CDR1 is GTSNPN and CDR2 is SVGIG (reference sequence). CDR3 size: 14 residues. Trimming cost V 4 bases and J 5 bases; bases outside gene matches: 8. The CDR3 loop reads CAWNVGQGLYGYTF. The DNA of the CDR3 is TGTGCCTGGAATGTAGGACAGGGGCTTTATGGCTACACCTTC.

The CDR3 nucleotides read TGCAGCGTCAAACCCGGGACAGGGAAAGAGACCCAGTACTTC. This codes for CSVKPGTGKETQYF. This sequence joins TRBV29-1 and TRBJ2-5; 9 nucleotides line up with TRBD1. The trim removed 6 bases at V and 3 bases at J, leaving 8 bases unmatched. The CDR3 sequence is 14 residues long. The germline V gene has CDR1 SQVTM and CDR2 ANQGSEA.

The chain employs TRBV10-3 and TRBJ1-4, with D perhaps TRBD1 (6 bases). Trimming stripped 0 bases from V and 0 bases from J, with 14 bases between. CDR1 is ENHRY, CDR2 SYGVKD, per germline. The CDR3 contains 18 residues. The CDR3 sequence: CAISESIQGQTTNEKLFF. CDR3 in DNA: TGTGCCATCAGTGAGTCGATCCAGGGGCAAACAACTAATGAAAAACTGTTTTTT.

The gene calls are TRBV4-1 and TRBJ1-5; the D gene is possibly TRBD1 (6 bases). V was cut by 6 bases and J by 4 bases, with 16 bases left in between. The CDR3 extends over 15 amino acids. Germline assignment: CDR1 MGHRA and CDR2 YSYEKL. CDR3 residues: CASRKGGGGNQPQHF. In nucleotides, the CDR3 is TGCGCCAGCAGAAAGGGGGGGGGAGGGAATCAGCCCCAGCATTTT.